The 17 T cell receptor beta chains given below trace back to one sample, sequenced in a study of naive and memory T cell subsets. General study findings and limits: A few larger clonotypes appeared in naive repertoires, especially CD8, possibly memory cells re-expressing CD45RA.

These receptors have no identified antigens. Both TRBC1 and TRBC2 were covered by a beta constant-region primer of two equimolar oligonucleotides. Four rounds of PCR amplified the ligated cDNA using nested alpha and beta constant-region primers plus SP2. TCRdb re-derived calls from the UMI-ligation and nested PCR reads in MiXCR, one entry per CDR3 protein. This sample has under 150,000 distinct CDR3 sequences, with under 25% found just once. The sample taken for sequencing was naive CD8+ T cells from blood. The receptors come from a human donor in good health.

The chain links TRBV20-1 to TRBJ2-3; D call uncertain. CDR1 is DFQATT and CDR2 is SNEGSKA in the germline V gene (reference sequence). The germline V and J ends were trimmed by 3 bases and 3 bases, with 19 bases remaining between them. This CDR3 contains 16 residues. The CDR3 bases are TGCAGTGCTAGCTCTTTCCGGGCCTCCCTGACAGATACGCAGTATTTT. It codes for CSASSFRASLTDTQYF.

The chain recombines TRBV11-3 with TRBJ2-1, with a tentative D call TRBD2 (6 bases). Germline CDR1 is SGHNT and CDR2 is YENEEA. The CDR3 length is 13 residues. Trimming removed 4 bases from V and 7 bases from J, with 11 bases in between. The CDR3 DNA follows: TGTGCCAGCAGCTCACAACGGGGGAATGAGCAGTTCTTC. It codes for CASSSQRGNEQFF.

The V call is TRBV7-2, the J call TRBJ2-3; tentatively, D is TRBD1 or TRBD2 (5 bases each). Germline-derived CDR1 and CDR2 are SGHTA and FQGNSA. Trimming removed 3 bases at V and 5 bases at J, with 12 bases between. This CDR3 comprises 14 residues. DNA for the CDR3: TGTGCCAGCAGCTTCGCGGTTGGGGGAGATACGCAGTATTTT. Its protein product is CASSFAVGGDTQYF.

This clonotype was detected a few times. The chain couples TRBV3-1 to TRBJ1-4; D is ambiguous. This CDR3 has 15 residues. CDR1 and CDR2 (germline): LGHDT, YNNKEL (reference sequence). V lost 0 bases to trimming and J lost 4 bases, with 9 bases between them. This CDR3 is CASSQEGGLNEKLFF. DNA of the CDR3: TGTGCCAGCAGCCAAGAAGGCGGACTTAATGAAAAACTGTTTTTT.

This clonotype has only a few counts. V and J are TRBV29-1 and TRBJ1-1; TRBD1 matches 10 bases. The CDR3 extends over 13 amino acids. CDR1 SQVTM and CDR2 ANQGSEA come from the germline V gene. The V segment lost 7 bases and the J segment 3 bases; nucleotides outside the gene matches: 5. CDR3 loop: CSARQGAYTEAFF. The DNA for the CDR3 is TGCAGCGCAAGACAGGGGGCGTACACTGAAGCTTTCTTT.

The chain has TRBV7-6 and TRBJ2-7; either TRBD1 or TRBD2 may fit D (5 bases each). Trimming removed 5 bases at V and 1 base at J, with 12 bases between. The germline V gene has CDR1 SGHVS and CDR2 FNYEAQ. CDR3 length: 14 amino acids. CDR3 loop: CASSPLGGSYEQYF. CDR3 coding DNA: TGTGCCAGCAGCCCTCTTGGGGGATCCTACGAGCAGTACTTC.

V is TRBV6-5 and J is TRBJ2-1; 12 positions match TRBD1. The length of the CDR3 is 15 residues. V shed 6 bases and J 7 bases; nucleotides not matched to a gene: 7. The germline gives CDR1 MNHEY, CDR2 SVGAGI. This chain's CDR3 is CASSSGQGAGNEQFF. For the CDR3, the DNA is TGTGCCAGCAGCTCGGGACAGGGGGCGGGGAATGAGCAGTTCTTC.

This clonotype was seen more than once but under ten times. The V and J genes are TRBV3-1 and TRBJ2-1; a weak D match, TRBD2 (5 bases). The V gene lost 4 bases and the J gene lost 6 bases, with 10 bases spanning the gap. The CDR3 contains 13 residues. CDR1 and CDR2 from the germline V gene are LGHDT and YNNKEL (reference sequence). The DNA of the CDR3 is TGTGCCAGCAGCCCCGAGGACTCCAATGAGCAGTTCTTC. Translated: CASSPEDSNEQFF.

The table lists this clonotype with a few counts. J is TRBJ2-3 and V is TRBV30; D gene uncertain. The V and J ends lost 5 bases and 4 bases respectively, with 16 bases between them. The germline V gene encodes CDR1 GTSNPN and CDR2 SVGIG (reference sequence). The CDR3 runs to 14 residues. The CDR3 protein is CAWSFDPVPDTQYF. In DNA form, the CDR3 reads TGTGCCTGGTCTTTTGACCCGGTCCCAGATACGCAGTATTTT.

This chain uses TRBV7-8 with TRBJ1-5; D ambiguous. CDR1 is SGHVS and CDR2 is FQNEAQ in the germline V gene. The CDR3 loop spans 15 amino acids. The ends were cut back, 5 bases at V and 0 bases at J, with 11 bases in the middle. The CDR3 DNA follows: TGTGCCAGCAGCCTCATTTTGGGTAGCAATCAGCCCCAGCATTTT. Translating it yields CASSLILGSNQPQHF.

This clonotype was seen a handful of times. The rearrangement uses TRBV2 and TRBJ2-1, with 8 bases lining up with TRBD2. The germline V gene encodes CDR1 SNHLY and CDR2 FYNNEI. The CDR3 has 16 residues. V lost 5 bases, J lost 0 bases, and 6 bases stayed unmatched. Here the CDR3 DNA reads TGTGCCAGCAGTCCCCTGAGCGGGAGCTCCTACAATGAGCAGTTCTTC. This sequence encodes CASSPLSGSSYNEQFF.

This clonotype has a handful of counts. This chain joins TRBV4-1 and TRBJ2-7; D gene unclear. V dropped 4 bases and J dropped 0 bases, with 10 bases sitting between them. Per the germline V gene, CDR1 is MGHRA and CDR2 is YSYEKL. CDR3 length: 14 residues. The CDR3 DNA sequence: TGCGCCAGCAGCCTACTGCCTGACTCCTACGAGCAGTACTTC. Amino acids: CASSLLPDSYEQYF.

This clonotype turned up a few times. CDR3 region: CSAAPRSGPYNEQFF. The CDR3 DNA sequence: TGCAGTGCAGCACCGCGGTCAGGTCCCTACAATGAGCAGTTCTTC. The gene calls are TRBV20-1 and TRBJ2-1; D ambiguous. The V end lost 6 bases, the J end lost 2 bases, and 17 bases lay between the germline ends. Germline V lookup: CDR1 DFQATT, CDR2 SNEGSKA (reference sequence). This CDR3 has 15 residues.

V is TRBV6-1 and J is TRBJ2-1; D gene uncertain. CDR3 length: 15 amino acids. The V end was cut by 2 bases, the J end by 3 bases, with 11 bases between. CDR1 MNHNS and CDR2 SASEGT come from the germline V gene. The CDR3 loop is CASSERDFIYNEQFF. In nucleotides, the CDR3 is TGTGCCAGCAGTGAAAGGGATTTTATCTACAATGAGCAGTTCTTC.

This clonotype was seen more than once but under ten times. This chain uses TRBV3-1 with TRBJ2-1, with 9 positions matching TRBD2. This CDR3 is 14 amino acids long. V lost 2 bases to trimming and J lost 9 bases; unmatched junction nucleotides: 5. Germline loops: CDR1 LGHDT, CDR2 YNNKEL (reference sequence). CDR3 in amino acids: CASSQISGSPEQFF. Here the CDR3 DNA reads TGTGCCAGCAGCCAAATTAGCGGGAGCCCTGAGCAGTTCTTC.

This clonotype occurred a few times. The CDR3 coding sequence is TGTGCCACCTGGACAGGGCACGAGCAGTACTTC. Translation: CATWTGHEQYF. The genes are TRBV27 and TRBJ2-7; TRBD1 aligns across 8 bases. Germline loops: CDR1 MNHEY, CDR2 SMNVEV (reference sequence). The CDR3 is made up of 11 amino acids. Trimming removed 10 bases from V and 5 bases from J; junction bases left unmatched: 4.

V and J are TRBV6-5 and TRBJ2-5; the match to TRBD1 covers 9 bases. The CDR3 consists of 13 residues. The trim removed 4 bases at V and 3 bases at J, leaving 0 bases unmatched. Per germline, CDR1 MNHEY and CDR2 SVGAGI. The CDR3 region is CASSWTGEETQYF. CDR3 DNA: TGTGCCAGCAGTTGGACAGGGGAAGAGACCCAGTACTTC.